This is a list of T cell receptor beta chains from one sample in a study of T cells in Graves' hyperthyroidism and ophthalmopathy. MiXCR, applied by TCRdb to the multiplex PCR reads, yields one record per CDR3 protein. The data hold 150,000 or so distinct CDR3 sequences, with less than 10% observed a single time. The specimen was blood. Receptor source: a woman between 18 and 30 years old with Graves' hyperthyroidism that later progressed to Graves' ophthalmopathy. CDR3s include the opening cysteine and the closing phenylalanine or tryptophan. D genes are given only for firm matches. Some rows have no size entry. The others give once, few or many, or a class for an expanded clone.

J gene | V gene | D gene | clone size | CDR3 protein | CDR3 DNA
TRBJ2-4 | TRBV12-3/TRBV12-4 | - | many | CASSPGAQRNIQYF | TGTGCCAGCAGCCCGGGAGCTCAGAGGAACATTCAGTACTTC
TRBJ2-1 | TRBV2 | - | many | CASTLRGGEGVYNEQFF | TGTGCCAGCACCCTGAGAGGGGGAGAGGGGGTATACAATGAGCAGTTCTTC
TRBJ2-5 | TRBV29-1 | TRBD1 | few | CSVARGKVGETQYF | TGCAGCGTTGCCAGGGGGAAGGTCGGCGAGACCCAGTACTTC
TRBJ1-1 | TRBV28 | - | many | CASSLGGAGFSLTEAFF | TGTGCCAGCAGTTTAGGGGGGGCGGGTTTCTCTCTAACTGAAGCTTTCTTT
TRBJ1-5 | TRBV11-3 | - | - | CASSFKGGSQPQHF | TGTGCCAGCAGCTTCAAGGGGGGGTCTCAGCCCCAGCATTTT
TRBJ1-2 | TRBV6-1 | - | many | CASREEGTVYGYTF | TGTGCCAGCAGGGAAGAGGGGACGGTATATGGCTACACCTTC
TRBJ1-3 | TRBV4-1 | - | few | CASSQDAGNTIYF | TGCGCCAGCAGCCAAGATGCTGGAAACACCATATATTTT
TRBJ2-5 | TRBV6-2/TRBV6-3 | - | many | CASSYADYYQETQYF | TGTGCCAGCAGTTACGCGGACTACTACCAAGAGACCCAGTACTTC
TRBJ1-4 | TRBV5-1 | - | few | CASSLSRGEEKLFF | TGCGCCAGCAGCCTCTCGAGGGGGGAGGAAAAACTGTTTTTT
TRBJ2-1 | TRBV24-1 | TRBD2 | many | CATSDRTSGPYNEQFF | TGTGCCACCAGTGACCGGACTAGCGGACCCTACAATGAGCAGTTCTTC
TRBJ1-2 | TRBV12-3/TRBV12-4 | - | many | CASSSGSRPYGYTF | TGTGCCAGCAGTTCGGGGTCTCGCCCCTATGGCTACACCTTC
TRBJ2-3 | TRBV24-1 | - | few | CATSDWGRESHHTQYF | TGTGCCACCAGTGATTGGGGGCGGGAGTCCCACCATACGCAGTATTTT
TRBJ1-5 | TRBV19 | - | - | CASSIQQMDQPQHF | TGTGCCAGTAGTATCCAACAAATGGATCAGCCCCAGCATTTT
TRBJ2-7 | TRBV6-1 | TRBD2 | many | CASSPAAGGLYEQYF | TGTGCCAGCTCCCCAGCAGCGGGGGGACTATACGAGCAGTACTTC
TRBJ2-2 | TRBV12-3/TRBV12-4 | - | many | CASSLSDISNTGELFF | TGTGCCAGCAGCTTATCGGACATATCGAACACCGGGGAGCTGTTTTTT
TRBJ2-5 | TRBV28 | - | many | CASSLELLPLGETQYF | TGTGCCAGCAGTTTAGAATTACTCCCCCTGGGAGAGACCCAGTACTTC
TRBJ1-4 | TRBV3-1 | - | many | CASSLEGQAGEKLFF | TGTGCCAGCAGCCTCGAAGGGCAGGCGGGGGAAAAACTGTTTTTT
TRBJ1-3 | TRBV11-2 | TRBD1 | many | CASSSKITDRGFSGNTIYF | TGTGCCAGCAGCTCCAAAATAACGGACAGGGGTTTTTCTGGAAACACCATATATTTT
TRBJ2-5 | TRBV11-3 | TRBD2 | many | CASIPGWTSGIETQYF | TGTGCCAGCATCCCGGGCTGGACTAGCGGGATTGAGACCCAGTACTTC
TRBJ1-4 | TRBV19 | TRBD1 | - | CASRGRGREKLFF | TGTGCCAGTAGGGGCAGGGGGCGAGAAAAACTGTTTTTT
TRBJ2-5 | TRBV7-9 | TRBD1 | many | CASGTGQETQYF | TGTGCCAGTGGGACAGGGCAAGAGACCCAGTACTTC
TRBJ2-7 | TRBV4-2 | - | few | CASSQDARPYYEQYF | TGTGCCAGCAGCCAAGACGCTAGGCCCTATTACGAGCAGTACTTC
TRBJ1-2 | TRBV2 | - | many | CASSEARGRGYTF | TGTGCCAGCAGTGAAGCCAGGGGTAGGGGCTACACCTTC
TRBJ2-6 | TRBV18 | - | - | CASSPPIGGTSGANVLTF | TGTGCCAGCTCACCACCGATTGGGGGGACCTCTGGGGCCAACGTCCTGACTTTC
TRBJ1-1 | TRBV5-5 | - | many | CASSLREVMNTEAFF | TGTGCCAGCAGCTTACGGGAAGTTATGAACACTGAAGCTTTCTTT
TRBJ2-7 | TRBV18 | TRBD1 | - | CASSADRGSYEQYF | TGTGCCAGCTCAGCGGACAGGGGGTCCTACGAGCAGTACTTC
TRBJ2-2 | TRBV2 | TRBD1 | many | CASSEWGQRSNTGELFF | TGTGCCAGCAGTGAATGGGGACAGAGATCGAACACCGGGGAGCTGTTTTTT
TRBJ2-3 | TRBV4-2 | TRBD2 | - | CASSHSGLAGGISTDTQYF | TGTGCCAGCAGCCATTCGGGACTAGCGGGGGGAATTAGCACAGATACGCAGTATTTT
TRBJ1-1 | TRBV7-3 | - | many | CASSPSGGASTEAFF | TGTGCCAGCAGCCCCTCGGGGGGGGCCAGCACTGAAGCTTTCTTT
TRBJ2-1 | TRBV18 | - | many | CASSGQDEQFF | TGTGCCAGCTCCGGGCAGGACGAGCAGTTCTTC
TRBJ2-1 | TRBV7-8 | - | many | CASSLARSSYNEQFF | TGTGCCAGCAGCTTAGCCCGAAGCTCCTACAATGAGCAGTTCTTC
TRBJ2-1 | TRBV30 | - | few | CAWSAPYEQFF | TGTGCCTGGAGCGCGCCGTATGAGCAGTTCTTC
TRBJ2-3 | TRBV10-3 | TRBD1 | many | CAISVGTGGLDTQYF | TGTGCCATCAGTGTAGGGACAGGGGGTTTGGATACGCAGTATTTT
TRBJ1-2 | TRBV5-8 | - | - | CASSSFYRDNGYTF | TGTGCCAGCAGCTCGTTTTACAGGGACAATGGCTACACCTTC
TRBJ2-5 | TRBV12-3/TRBV12-4 | - | many | CASSLLGSGRGTQYF | TGTGCCAGCAGTTTACTCGGGTCCGGTCGTGGGACCCAGTACTTC
TRBJ2-5 | TRBV4-2 | TRBD2 | - | CASSQDRRGGNQYF | TGTGCCAGCAGCCAAGATCGCCGGGGGGGAAACCAGTACTTC
TRBJ2-7 | TRBV6-1 | - | many | CASSEGNEQYF | TGTGCCAGCAGTGAGGGTAACGAGCAGTACTTC
TRBJ1-5 | TRBV4-1 | - | - | CASSQGEGHSNQPQHF | TGCGCCAGCAGCCAAGGTGAGGGCCATAGCAATCAGCCCCAGCATTTT
TRBJ1-5 | TRBV15 | - | - | CATSRDRGNQPQHF | TGTGCCACCAGCAGAGATCGGGGAAATCAGCCCCAGCATTTT
TRBJ1-5 | TRBV27 | - | few | CASSLSLGGTQHF | TGTGCCAGCAGTTTATCCTTAGGGGGTACCCAGCATTTT
TRBJ2-1 | TRBV6-9 | TRBD1 | - | CASSYGYDRVRNEQFF | TGTGCCAGCAGTTATGGGTACGACAGGGTTCGCAATGAGCAGTTCTTC
TRBJ2-5 | TRBV15 | - | many | CATSGMTWVGQETQYF | TGTGCCACCAGCGGGATGACCTGGGTAGGGCAAGAGACCCAGTACTTC
TRBJ2-5 | TRBV11-1 | - | many | CASSLGGPQETQYF | TGTGCCAGCAGCCTAGGGGGGCCCCAAGAGACCCAGTACTTC
TRBJ1-1 | TRBV7-3 | TRBD1 | many | CASSTTGGAAEAFF | TGTGCCAGCAGCACAACAGGGGGCGCGGCTGAAGCTTTCTTT
TRBJ2-7 | TRBV12-3/TRBV12-4 | - | many | CASSFGHLVYEQYF | TGTGCCAGCAGTTTCGGACACCTTGTCTACGAGCAGTACTTC
TRBJ2-5 | TRBV28 | TRBD1 | few | CASSTPTGKTETQYF | TGTGCCAGCAGTACCCCGACAGGGAAGACAGAGACCCAGTACTTC